These T cell receptor beta chains were read from a single sample in a study of cytomegalovirus exposure and HLA in healthy donors. TCRdb's table, derived via immunoSEQ multiplex PCR, lists solely in-frame clones and lacks some. This table holds 150,000 or so clones, about 79% found once. The sample was PBMCs. The source is a man aged 50 to 60 in good health and CMV-seropositive. CDR3s include the opening cysteine and the closing phenylalanine or tryptophan. The D gene is left open where the match is weak. Rows give clone size only sometimes, using once, few, many, or a class for an expanded clone.

abundance: -
j_gene: TRBJ2-6
v_gene: TRBV28
d_gene: -
CDR3aa: CASSPTGKGKSGANVLTF
CDR3nt: TGTGCCAGCAGCCCTACAGGAAAAGGCAAATCTGGGGCCAACGTCCTGACTTTC

abundance: -
j_gene: TRBJ2-1
v_gene: TRBV5-1
d_gene: TRBD2
CDR3aa: CASSSGDASGGYNEQFF
CDR3nt: TGCGCCAGCAGCTCAGGGGACGCTAGCGGGGGGTACAATGAGCAGTTCTTC

abundance: -
j_gene: TRBJ1-2
v_gene: TRBV5-1
d_gene: -
CDR3aa: CASSLNGDGYTF
CDR3nt: TGCGCCAGCAGCTTGAACGGGGATGGCTACACCTTC

abundance: -
j_gene: TRBJ2-7
v_gene: TRBV11-2
d_gene: TRBD1
CDR3aa: CASSARPGQGGEQYF
CDR3nt: TGTGCCAGCAGCGCTAGACCGGGACAGGGGGGCGAGCAGTACTTC

abundance: once
j_gene: TRBJ2-6
v_gene: TRBV9
d_gene: TRBD2
CDR3aa: CASSVWAGDYSGANVLTF
CDR3nt: TGTGCCAGCAGCGTATGGGCGGGGGACTACTCTGGGGCCAACGTCCTGACTTTC

abundance: few
j_gene: TRBJ2-7
v_gene: TRBV4-3
d_gene: -
CDR3aa: CASSQDQVSYEQYF
CDR3nt: TGCGCCAGCAGCCAAGATCAGGTCTCCTACGAGCAGTACTTC

abundance: -
j_gene: TRBJ1-1
v_gene: TRBV5-1
d_gene: -
CDR3aa: CASSPTRGGADTEAFF
CDR3nt: TGCGCCAGCAGCCCCACCAGAGGCGGGGCGGACACTGAAGCTTTCTTT

abundance: -
j_gene: TRBJ1-2
v_gene: TRBV25-1
d_gene: TRBD1
CDR3aa: CASTGGGGYGYTF
CDR3nt: TGTGCCAGCACAGGGGGCGGGGGTTATGGCTACACCTTC

abundance: -
j_gene: TRBJ1-1
v_gene: TRBV19
d_gene: -
CDR3aa: CASSFQGSEAFF
CDR3nt: TGTGCCAGTAGTTTTCAGGGTTCTGAAGCTTTCTTT

abundance: -
j_gene: TRBJ2-1
v_gene: TRBV4-1
d_gene: TRBD2
CDR3aa: CTSSQVAGGLNEQFF
CDR3nt: TGCACCAGCAGCCAAGTAGCGGGGGGGCTGAATGAGCAGTTCTTC

abundance: few
j_gene: TRBJ2-5
v_gene: TRBV7-9
d_gene: -
CDR3aa: CASKSPSEETQYF
CDR3nt: TGTGCCAGCAAATCCCCCAGCGAAGAGACCCAGTACTTC

abundance: -
j_gene: TRBJ2-5
v_gene: TRBV7-2
d_gene: TRBD2
CDR3aa: CASSPRTSGGQKRETQYF
CDR3nt: TGTGCCAGCAGCCCAAGGACTAGCGGGGGACAAAAACGGGAGACCCAGTACTTC

abundance: -
j_gene: TRBJ2-5
v_gene: TRBV7-9
d_gene: TRBD1
CDR3aa: CSSSLEQGGTQYF
CDR3nt: TGTTCCAGCAGCTTAGAACAGGGGGGGACCCAGTACTTC

abundance: -
j_gene: TRBJ1-3
v_gene: TRBV15
d_gene: -
CDR3aa: CATSRSRQGTSGNTIYF
CDR3nt: TGTGCCACCAGCCGAAGCCGCCAGGGGACCTCTGGAAACACCATATATTTT

abundance: -
j_gene: TRBJ1-3
v_gene: TRBV30
d_gene: TRBD1
CDR3aa: CAWSTGDRGGRNTIYF
CDR3nt: TGTGCCTGGAGTACCGGGGACAGGGGAGGAAGAAACACCATATATTTT

abundance: few
j_gene: TRBJ2-3
v_gene: TRBV5-1
d_gene: TRBD1
CDR3aa: CASSFQGARTDTQYF
CDR3nt: TGCGCCAGCAGCTTCCAGGGGGCCCGCACAGATACGCAGTATTTT

abundance: -
j_gene: TRBJ2-2
v_gene: TRBV7-9
d_gene: -
CDR3aa: CSSSLVSVAGELFF
CDR3nt: TGTTCCAGCAGCTTAGTGTCGGTCGCCGGGGAGCTGTTTTTT

abundance: few
j_gene: TRBJ2-1
v_gene: TRBV7-3
d_gene: TRBD1
CDR3aa: CASSPGQGHNEQFF
CDR3nt: TGTGCCAGCAGCCCGGGACAGGGCCACAATGAGCAGTTCTTC